The 20 T cell receptor beta chains given below trace back to one sample, sequenced in a study of blood T cell repertoires in COVID-19. Sequencing used immunoSEQ multiplex PCR; TCRdb keeps in-frame clones, though not all of them. The sample has 150,000 to 200,000 clones, approximately 83% seen once. Material for sequencing was peripheral blood. These receptors all come from a human donor in a cohort sampled during active COVID-19.

The chain recombines TRBV4-3 with TRBJ2-4, with a weak D call TRBD2 (5 bases). Trimming stripped 2 bases from V and 2 bases from J, with 13 bases between. CDR3 length equals 16 residues. The germline V gene encodes CDR1 LGHNA and CDR2 YSLEER. The CDR3 loop reads CASSQSHGDPKNIQYF. For the CDR3, the DNA is TGCGCCAGCAGCCAAAGCCACGGGGATCCCAAAAACATTCAGTACTTC.

J is TRBJ1-2 and V is TRBV24-1; the match to TRBD1 covers 7 bases. The V gene end was trimmed by 1 base and the J gene end by 6 bases; junction bases not matched to a gene: 4. The CDR3 loop spans 14 amino acids. Germline V gene sequence: CDR1 KGHDR, CDR2 SFDVKD. CDR3 region: CATSDFTGDHGYTF. The CDR3 nucleotides read TGTGCCACCAGTGATTTCACAGGGGATCATGGCTACACCTTC.

The rearrangement joins TRBV28 to TRBJ2-7; 9 bases agree with TRBD1. Germline V gives CDR1 MDHEN, CDR2 SYDVKM. The CDR3 is 15 residues long. Trimming took 7 bases from V and 2 from J; bases not matched to a gene: 9. The CDR3, as DNA: TGTGCCAGCACCTATCGACAGGGGGGAACCTACGAGCAGTACTTC. Translated: CASTYRQGGTYEQYF.

Here the CDR3 reads CASSGYQGLAEAFF. The DNA for the CDR3 is TGTGCCAGCAGCGGATATCAGGGACTCGCTGAAGCTTTCTTT. This sequence joins TRBV3-1 (or the pseudogene TRBV3-2) and TRBJ1-1, with D possibly being TRBD1 (5 bases). This CDR3 has 14 amino acids. The V gene's germline CDR1 is LGHDT and CDR2 YNNKEL (reference sequence). V lost 5 bases, J lost 6 bases, and 16 bases lay in between.

The chain recombines TRBV19 with TRBJ2-7, with a tentative D call TRBD1 (5 bases). Germline CDR1 is LNHDA and CDR2 is SQIVND (reference sequence). V was trimmed by 4 bases and J by 3 bases, leaving 16 bases between them. CDR3 length: 15 amino acids. The CDR3 DNA reads TGTGCCAGTAGTAAGAGACAGACAACAGGCTACGAGCAGTACTTC. Its protein is CASSKRQTTGYEQYF.

The table lists this clone with a few counts. This rearrangement joins TRBV19 to TRBJ2-1, with no clear D. Trimming left V 7 bases short and J 7 bases short, with 17 bases between. The CDR3 has 14 amino acids. Germline V lookup: CDR1 LNHDA, CDR2 SQIVND (reference sequence). CDR3: CASNEAFYGNEQFF. The CDR3 DNA sequence: TGTGCCAGTAACGAGGCGTTTTATGGGAATGAGCAGTTCTTC.

J is TRBJ1-1 and V is TRBV7-6; maybe TRBD1 (5 bases). The germline gives CDR1 SGHVS, CDR2 FNYEAQ. The CDR3 loop spans 15 amino acids. Trimming took off 5 bases at V and 3 bases at J, with 16 bases between the two ends. CDR3 amino acids: CASSEGASQHTEAFF. Here the CDR3 DNA reads TGTGCCAGCAGCGAAGGGGCGTCCCAGCACACTGAAGCTTTCTTT.

The gene calls are TRBV5-1 and TRBJ1-3; 9 bases are a match to TRBD1. Trimming took 5 bases from V and 8 from J; bases not matched to a gene: 11. This CDR3 is 15 amino acids long. The V gene's germline CDR1 is SGHRS and CDR2 YFSETQ. Here the CDR3 reads CASSRTGQGIDTIYF. The DNA for the CDR3 is TGCGCCAGCAGTCGGACGGGACAGGGTATTGACACCATATATTTT. Together with reference TRBV5-1 and TRBJ1-3, the CDR3 gives the full variable domain: KAGVTQTPRYLIKTRGQQVTLSCSPISGHRSVSWYQQTPGQGLQFLFEYFSETQRNKGNFPGRFSGRQFSNSRSEMNVSTLELGDSALYLCASSRTGQGIDTIYFGEGSWLTVV.

The chain employs TRBV9 and TRBJ2-2; 8 bases map to TRBD2. Germline lookup yields CDR1 SGDLS and CDR2 YYNGEE. CDR3 length: 16 amino acids. The junction had 10 bases not matched to a gene; V was cut back by 4 bases and J by 5 bases. The CDR3 DNA reads as TGTGCCAGCAGCCTTGTAGCGGGGACAAAAACCGGGGAGCTGTTTTTT. It yields the protein CASSLVAGTKTGELFF.

The J gene is TRBJ2-3, the V gene TRBV6-1; D is uncertain. V was clipped by 1 base and J by 7 bases, with 15 bases between them. The CDR3 loop spans 15 amino acids. Germline V gene lookup returns CDR1 MNHNS and CDR2 SASEGT. In DNA form, the CDR3 reads TGTGCCAGCAGTGAAGGAGCGACCGCCACCTATACGCAGTATTTT. Translated, it gives CASSEGATATYTQYF.

This clone was counted between two and nine times. This sequence joins TRBV19 and TRBJ2-2, with D possibly TRBD1 on 6 matching bases. Trimming took 5 bases from V and 5 from J, leaving 9 bases between them. CDR3 size: 13 residues. Germline CDR1 reads LNHDA; CDR2 reads SQIVND (reference sequence). For the CDR3, the DNA is TGTGCCAGTAGTCCAACAGGGACCGGGGAGCTGTTTTTT. Its protein product is CASSPTGTGELFF. Filled out from reference TRBV19 and TRBJ2-2, the complete variable domain reads DGGITQSPKYLFRKEGQNVTLSCEQNLNHDAMYWYRQDPGQGLRLIYYSQIVNDFQKGDIAEGYSVSREKKESFPLTVTSAQKNPTAFYLCASSPTGTGELFFGEGSRLTVL.

This clone appeared a few times. The chain links TRBV5-1 to TRBJ1-4, with D perhaps TRBD1 (5 bases). In germline, CDR1 is SGHRS, CDR2 YFSETQ. The V end was cut by 3 bases, the J end by 0 bases, with 9 bases between. This CDR3 has 15 amino acids. For the CDR3, the DNA is TGCGCCAGCAGCTGGTCGGGGGCAACTAATGAAAAACTGTTTTTT. Translated, it gives CASSWSGATNEKLFF.

The CDR3 DNA is TGCGCCAGCAGTGTTCAACAATCCTACGAGCAGTACTTC. It encodes CASSVQQSYEQYF. This chain joins TRBV10-2 and TRBJ2-7; no firm D call. The germline CDR1 and CDR2 sequences are WSHSY and SAAADI. The CDR3 covers 13 residues. Trimming shortened V by 4 bases and J by 1 base, and 8 bases separated the two germline ends.

The rearrangement uses TRBV18 and TRBJ1-4, with 7 nucleotides matching TRBD1. V was clipped by 0 bases and J by 10 bases; unmatched bases: 8. CDR1 and CDR2 from the germline V gene are KGHSH and LQKENI. CDR3 length: 15 residues. The CDR3 spells CASSPPGTVPRKLFF. Here the CDR3 DNA reads TGTGCCAGCTCACCACCGGGGACAGTCCCCCGAAAACTGTTTTTT. Full variable domain (missing parts from reference TRBV18 and TRBJ1-4): NAGVMQNPRHLVRRRGQEARLRCSPMKGHSHVYWYRQLPEEGLKFMVYLQKENIIDESGMPKERFSAEFPKEGPSILRIQQVVRGDSAAYFCASSPPGTVPRKLFFGSGTQLSVL.

The rearrangement links TRBV28 to TRBJ1-2; 7 nucleotides align to TRBD1. V gave up 2 bases and J gave up 2 bases; unmatched junction bases: 5. Germline V gene data show CDR1 as MDHEN and CDR2 as SYDVKM. The CDR3 contains 15 residues. The CDR3 region has the DNA TGTGCCAGCAGTTTAGGCAGGGGGTTCAACTATGGCTACACCTTC. It encodes CASSLGRGFNYGYTF.

A single count supports this clone. In DNA, the CDR3 is TGTGCCAGTAGTAGCACAGGGGGCGGGAATCAGCCCCAGCATTTT. It translates to CASSSTGGGNQPQHF. V is TRBV19 and J is TRBJ1-5, with TRBD1 identical over 9 bases. Per the germline V gene, CDR1 is LNHDA and CDR2 is SQIVND (reference sequence). The J segment lost 4 bases and the V segment lost 4 bases, leaving 5 bases of the junction unmatched. The CDR3 spans 15 residues.

The gene calls are TRBV28 and TRBJ1-1; tentative D call: TRBD1 (6 bases). The CDR3 loop spans 14 amino acids. Germline CDR1 is MDHEN and CDR2 is SYDVKM. With 9 bases removed from V and 0 bases from J, the gap between germline ends came to 14 bases. The CDR3 is CASGEGVMNTEAFF. In DNA, the CDR3 is TGTGCCAGTGGGGAGGGGGTCATGAACACTGAAGCTTTCTTT.

The chain links TRBV21-1 to TRBJ2-2; no DNA check was done on the table's D call, TRBD1. TRBV21-1 is noted as a pseudogene. The CDR3 sequence is 15 residues long. The DNA of the CDR3 is TGTGCCAGCAGCGCGGACAGGGGAAGGACCGGGGAGCTGTTTTTT. Its protein is CASSADRGRTGELFF.

The rearrangement links TRBV19 to TRBJ1-3, with unresolved D. There are 15 residues in the CDR3. CDR1 and CDR2 (germline): LNHDA, SQIVND (reference sequence). V lost 6 bases and J lost 0, with 12 bases in between. CDR3 residues: CASSTESYSGNTIYF. CDR3 nucleotide sequence: TGTGCCAGTAGCACAGAATCCTACTCTGGAAACACCATATATTTT.

This clone has just a few counts. The chain is built from TRBV5-5 and TRBJ1-3, with 7 bases aligning to TRBD1. Unmatched junction bases numbered 6, after V lost 0 bases and J lost 0 bases. The V gene's germline CDR1 is SGHKS and CDR2 YYEKEE (reference sequence). The CDR3 length is 17 residues. The CDR3 coding sequence is TGTGCCAGCAGCTTGGACGACAGGGTCCCCTCTGGAAACACCATATATTTT. It codes for CASSLDDRVPSGNTIYF.